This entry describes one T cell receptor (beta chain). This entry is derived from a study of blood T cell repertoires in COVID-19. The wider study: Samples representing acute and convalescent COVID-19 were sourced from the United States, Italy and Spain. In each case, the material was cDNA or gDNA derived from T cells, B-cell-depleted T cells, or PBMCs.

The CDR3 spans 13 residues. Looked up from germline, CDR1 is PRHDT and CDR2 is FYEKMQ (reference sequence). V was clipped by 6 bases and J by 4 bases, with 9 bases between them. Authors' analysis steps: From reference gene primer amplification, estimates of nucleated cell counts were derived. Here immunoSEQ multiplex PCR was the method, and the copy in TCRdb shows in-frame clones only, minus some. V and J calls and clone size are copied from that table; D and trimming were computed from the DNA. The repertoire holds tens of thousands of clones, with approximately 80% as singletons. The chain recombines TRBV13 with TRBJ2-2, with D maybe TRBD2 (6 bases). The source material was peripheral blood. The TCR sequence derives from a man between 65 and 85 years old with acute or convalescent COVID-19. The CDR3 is CASREGPTGELFF. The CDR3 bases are TGTGCCAGCAGGGAGGGACCCACCGGGGAGCTGTTTTTT.